A single sample gave rise to the 5 T cell receptor beta chains below, sequenced in a study of blood T cell repertoires in COVID-19. TCRdb's table, derived via immunoSEQ multiplex PCR, lists solely in-frame clones and lacks some. The sample carries about 28,000 clones, 81% recorded once. Sequencing input: peripheral blood. The source of these receptors is a woman aged 60-70 years with acute or convalescent COVID-19.

This clone has a handful of counts. The rearrangement uses TRBV6-6 and TRBJ2-5, with TRBD2 matching 7 bases. CDR1 and CDR2 from the germline V gene are MNHNY and SVGAGI (reference sequence). V dropped 5 bases and J dropped 0; count of bases not matched to a gene: 9. This CDR3 has 16 residues. The CDR3 region is CASSPWGGTNQETQYF. The CDR3 DNA is TGTGCCAGCAGTCCCTGGGGCGGGACTAACCAAGAGACCCAGTACTTC.

The V gene is TRBV25-1, the J gene TRBJ2-7; the D gene is possibly TRBD2 (6 bases). This CDR3 has 13 amino acids. The V gene's germline CDR1 is MGHDK and CDR2 SYGVNS. Trimming stripped 1 base from V and 10 bases from J, with 14 bases between. CDR3 coding DNA: TGTGCCAGCAGTGAATTTGTGGGGGGAAAACAGTACTTC. Protein sequence: CASSEFVGGKQYF.

This rearrangement joins TRBV5-1 to TRBJ2-3; 7 nucleotides agree with TRBD2. This CDR3 has 15 amino acids. Germline CDR1 SGHRS, CDR2 YFSETQ. The ends lost 4 bases at V and 6 bases at J; junction bases unmatched: 11. The CDR3 DNA sequence: TGCGCCAGCAGCCCAGGAGGGGTCGGGGGGGATACGCAGTATTTT. Translation gives CASSPGGVGGDTQYF. The full variable domain, with the rest looked up from reference TRBV5-1 and TRBJ2-3, is KAGVTQTPRYLIKTRGQQVTLSCSPISGHRSVSWYQQTPGQGLQFLFEYFSETQRNKGNFPGRFSGRQFSNSRSEMNVSTLELGDSALYLCASSPGGVGGDTQYFGPGTRLTVL.

The rearrangement joins TRBV5-1 to TRBJ2-7; perhaps TRBD1 as D (6 bases). This CDR3 region has 15 residues. The V and J ends lost 2 bases and 2 bases respectively, with 14 bases between them. Germline-derived CDR1 and CDR2 are SGHRS and YFSETQ. The CDR3 loop is CASSLLPNRAYEQYF. DNA for the CDR3: TGCGCCAGCAGCTTACTACCGAACAGGGCCTACGAGCAGTACTTC.

In this sample, this clone turned up a few times. The genes are TRBV4-1 and TRBJ2-7; TRBD2 might be the D (7 bases). With 0 bases removed from V and 6 bases from J, the gap between germline ends came to 27 bases. The V gene's germline CDR1 is MGHRA and CDR2 YSYEKL. CDR3 length: 19 residues. DNA of the CDR3: TGCGCCAGCAGCCAAGAGGGGTTCGGCGGGGAGGGGGTTTTCGCCGAGCAGTACTTC. Translating it yields CASSQEGFGGEGVFAEQYF.